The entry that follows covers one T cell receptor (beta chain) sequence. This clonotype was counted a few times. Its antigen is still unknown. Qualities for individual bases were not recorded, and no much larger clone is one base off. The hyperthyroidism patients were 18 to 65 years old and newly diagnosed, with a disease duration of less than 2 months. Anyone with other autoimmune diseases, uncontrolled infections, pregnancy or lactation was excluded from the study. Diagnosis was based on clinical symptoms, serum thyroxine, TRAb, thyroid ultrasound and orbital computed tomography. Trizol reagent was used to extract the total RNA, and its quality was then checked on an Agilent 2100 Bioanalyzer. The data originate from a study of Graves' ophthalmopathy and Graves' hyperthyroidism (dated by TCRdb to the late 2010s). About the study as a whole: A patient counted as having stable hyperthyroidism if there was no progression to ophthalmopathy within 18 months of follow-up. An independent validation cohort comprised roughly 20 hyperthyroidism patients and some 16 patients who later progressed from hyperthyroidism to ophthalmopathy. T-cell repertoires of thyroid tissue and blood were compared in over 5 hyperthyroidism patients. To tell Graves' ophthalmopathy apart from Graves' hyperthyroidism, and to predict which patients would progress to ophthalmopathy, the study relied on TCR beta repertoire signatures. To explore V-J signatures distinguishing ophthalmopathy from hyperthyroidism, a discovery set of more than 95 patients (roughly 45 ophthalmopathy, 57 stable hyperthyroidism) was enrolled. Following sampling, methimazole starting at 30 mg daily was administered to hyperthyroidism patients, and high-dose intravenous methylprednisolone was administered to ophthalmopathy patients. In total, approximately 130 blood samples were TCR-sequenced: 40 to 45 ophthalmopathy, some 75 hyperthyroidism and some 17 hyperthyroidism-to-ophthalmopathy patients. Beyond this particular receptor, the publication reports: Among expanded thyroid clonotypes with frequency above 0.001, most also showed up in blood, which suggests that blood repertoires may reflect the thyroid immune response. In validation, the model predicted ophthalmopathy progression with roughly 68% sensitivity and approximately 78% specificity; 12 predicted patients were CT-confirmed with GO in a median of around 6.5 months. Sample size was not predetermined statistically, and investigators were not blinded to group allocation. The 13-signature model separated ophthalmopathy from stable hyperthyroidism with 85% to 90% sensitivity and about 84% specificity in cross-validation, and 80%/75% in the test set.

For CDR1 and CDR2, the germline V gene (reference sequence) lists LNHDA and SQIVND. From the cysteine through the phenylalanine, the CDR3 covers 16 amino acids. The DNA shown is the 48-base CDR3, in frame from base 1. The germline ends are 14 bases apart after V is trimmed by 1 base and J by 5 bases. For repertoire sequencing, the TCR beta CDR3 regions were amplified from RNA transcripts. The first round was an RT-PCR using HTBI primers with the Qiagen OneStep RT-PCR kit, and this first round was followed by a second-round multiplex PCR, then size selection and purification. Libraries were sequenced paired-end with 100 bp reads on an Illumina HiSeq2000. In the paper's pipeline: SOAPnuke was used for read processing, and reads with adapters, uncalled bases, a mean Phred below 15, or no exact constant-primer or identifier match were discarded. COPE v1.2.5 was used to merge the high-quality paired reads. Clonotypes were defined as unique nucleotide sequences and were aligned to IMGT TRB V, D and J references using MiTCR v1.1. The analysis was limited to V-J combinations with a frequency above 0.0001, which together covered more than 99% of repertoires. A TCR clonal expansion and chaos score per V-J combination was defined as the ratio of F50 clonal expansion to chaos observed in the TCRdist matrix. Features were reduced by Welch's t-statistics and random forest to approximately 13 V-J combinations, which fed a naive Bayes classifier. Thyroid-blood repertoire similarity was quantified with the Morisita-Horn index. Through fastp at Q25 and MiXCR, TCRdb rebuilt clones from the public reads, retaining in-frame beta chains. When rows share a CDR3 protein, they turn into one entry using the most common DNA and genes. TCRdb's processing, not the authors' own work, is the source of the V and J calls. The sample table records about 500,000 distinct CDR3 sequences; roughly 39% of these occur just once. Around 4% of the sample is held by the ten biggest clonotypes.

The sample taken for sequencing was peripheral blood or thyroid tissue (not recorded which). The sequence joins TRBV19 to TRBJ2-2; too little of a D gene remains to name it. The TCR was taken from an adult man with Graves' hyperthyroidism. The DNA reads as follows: TGTGCCAGTAGTATAGCACCTTGGCGGAGTACCGGGGAGCTGTTTTTT. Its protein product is CASSIAPWRSTGELFF.